These 10 T cell receptor beta chains share one sample of origin, sequenced in a study of blood T cell repertoires in COVID-19. Assay: immunoSEQ multiplex PCR; the TCRdb copy retains only in-frame clones and omits some. The repertoire holds tens of thousands of clones, with approximately 87% as singletons. Sequencing was done on a sample of peripheral blood. The receptors originated from a human donor in a cohort sampled during active COVID-19.

This chain joins TRBV28 and TRBJ2-7; 7 bases map to TRBD2. The CDR3 totals 13 residues. The germline gives CDR1 MDHEN, CDR2 SYDVKM. V was clipped by 7 bases and J by 3 bases; unmatched bases: 6. The CDR3 coding sequence is TGTGCCAGCACCTGGGGGGGAAACTACGAGCAGTACTTC. Its translation: CASTWGGNYEQYF.

This clone was seen a few times. This chain uses TRBV6-2 or TRBV6-3 with TRBJ2-7; 8 bases agree with TRBD2. The J segment lost 2 bases and the V segment lost 2 bases, leaving 8 bases of the junction unmatched. The CDR3 sequence is 16 residues long. The germline CDR1 and CDR2 sequences are MNHEY and SVGEGT. The CDR3 reads CASSYPDGGETYEQYF. In DNA, the CDR3 is TGTGCCAGCAGTTACCCCGACGGGGGGGAAACCTACGAGCAGTACTTC.

J is TRBJ1-3 and V is TRBV5-4; possible D gene TRBD1, 5 bases. Trimming shortened V by 3 bases and J by 1 base, and 17 bases separated the two germline ends. The germline V gene has CDR1 SGHNT and CDR2 YYREEE (reference sequence). The CDR3 is 17 residues long. The CDR3 nucleotides read TGTGCCAGCAGCTCCGGCCTCGGGGGATTATCTGGAAACACCATATATTTT. Protein sequence: CASSSGLGGLSGNTIYF.

The rearrangement joins TRBV29-1 to TRBJ2-5; no clear D. The CDR3 is 14 residues long. CDR1 is SQVTM and CDR2 is ANQGSEA in the germline V gene. The V end was cut by 3 bases, the J end by 0 bases, with 11 bases between. The CDR3 sequence: CSVEGDSNQETQYF. The CDR3 nucleotides read TGCAGCGTTGAGGGTGATAGCAACCAAGAGACCCAGTACTTC.

This clone showed up just once. The chain employs TRBV14 and TRBJ2-3; D ambiguous. The CDR3 contains 15 residues. The germline gives CDR1 SGHDN, CDR2 FVKESK. V gave up 3 bases and J gave up 1 base, with 11 bases separating them. This chain's CDR3 is CASSHYYDGTDTQYF. The DNA of the CDR3 is TGTGCCAGCAGCCATTACTACGATGGCACAGATACGCAGTATTTT.

V gene TRBV5-1 combines with J gene TRBJ2-3; 8 bases map to TRBD2. The CDR3 runs 14 residues. V was clipped by 4 bases and J by 4 bases; unmatched bases: 5. CDR1 and CDR2 from the germline V gene are SGHRS and YFSETQ. CDR3 amino acids: CASSARGAADTQYF. The CDR3 coding sequence is TGCGCCAGCAGCGCGCGGGGGGCCGCAGATACGCAGTATTTT.

The chain has TRBV6-1 and TRBJ1-1; 7 bases align to TRBD1. The CDR3 runs 14 residues. Germline V gene sequence: CDR1 MNHNS, CDR2 SASEGT. Germline trimming cut 0 bases from V and 4 bases from J; bases unmatched to any gene: 2. The CDR3 region is CASSEASGGTEAFF. The CDR3 DNA sequence: TGTGCCAGCAGTGAAGCATCAGGGGGCACTGAAGCTTTCTTT.

This clone has a handful of counts. V and J are TRBV5-4 and TRBJ2-3, with D possibly TRBD1 on 5 matching bases. The CDR3 covers 14 residues. Trimming stripped 0 bases from V and 0 bases from J, with 5 bases between. Germline CDR1 SGHNT, CDR2 YYREEE (reference sequence). CDR3 protein: CASSLEGSTDTQYF. CDR3 DNA sequence: TGTGCCAGCAGCTTGGAGGGGAGCACAGATACGCAGTATTTT.

The CDR3 spells CSVEKGAMNTEAFF. CDR3 DNA: TGCAGCGTTGAAAAGGGAGCCATGAACACTGAAGCTTTCTTT. This rearrangement joins TRBV29-1 to TRBJ1-1; the D is unclear. With 2 bases removed from V and 0 bases from J, the gap between germline ends came to 10 bases. This CDR3 spans 14 amino acids. The germline V gene has CDR1 SQVTM and CDR2 ANQGSEA.

The chain joins TRBV5-4 to TRBJ2-7; D is perhaps TRBD2 (7 bases). V was shortened by 4 bases and J by 1 base, with 18 bases between the two germline ends. The CDR3 runs 16 residues. In germline, CDR1 is SGHNT, CDR2 YYREEE (reference sequence). The CDR3 protein is CASSPGGGAKSYEQYF. Written as DNA, the CDR3 is TGTGCCAGCAGCCCGGGTGGGGGGGCGAAGTCCTACGAGCAGTACTTC.